A single sample gave rise to the 19 T cell receptor beta chains below, sequenced in a study of T-cell reconstitution after alpha-beta-depleted transplantation in children (TCRdb year 2016). This sample's treatment or condition label indicates: allogeneic hematopoietic cell transplantation with graft depleted of TCRalphabeta T cells and CD19 B cells. The method was PCR. TCRdb records Illumina HiSeq 2500 as the sequencer. TCR libraries were prepared with molecular barcoding, using unique molecular identifiers to normalize TCRbeta repertoire quantification. TCRdb itself trimmed the public reads at Q25 with fastp, ran MiXCR and retained productive beta chains. CDR3 protein sequences are deduplicated, and each keeps its most common genes and DNA. This sample holds about 460,000 distinct CDR3 sequences; approximately 10% were observed only once. Clones ranked in the top ten supply 14% of the sample. The source was PBMCs, mostly from graft donor cells, collected 180 days after TCRalphabeta/CD19-depleted stem cell transplant. The receptors here all came from a female patient younger than 10 who had a stem cell transplant for aplastic anemia, so the T cells may come from the graft donor.

This clonotype has more than one count but fewer than ten. The rearrangement uses TRBV6-2 or TRBV6-3 and TRBJ2-7, with D hard to call. CDR1 is MNHEY and CDR2 is SVGEGT in the germline V gene. Trimming stripped 5 bases from V and 6 bases from J, with 17 bases between. The CDR3 sequence is 14 residues long. CDR3 DNA: TGTGCCAGCAGTCTCGAGTCGTCCCGGTGCGAGCAGTACTTC. Protein: CASSLESSRCEQYF.

The chain uses TRBV7-3 and TRBJ2-3, with D perhaps given as TRBD1 or TRBD2 (6 bases each). The CDR3 consists of 16 residues. V was clipped by 3 bases and J by 5 bases, with 18 bases between them. Looked up from germline, CDR1 is SGHTA and CDR2 is FQGTGA. The CDR3: CASSLRGDPVGDTQYF. The CDR3 DNA is TGTGCCAGCAGCTTGAGGGGGGACCCGGTGGGAGATACGCAGTATTTT.

The chain joins TRBV20-1 to TRBJ2-1, with TRBD1 matching over 7 bases. V lost 5 bases to trimming and J lost 7 bases; unmatched junction nucleotides: 11. Germline CDR1 and CDR2: DFQATT and SNEGSKA (reference sequence). The CDR3 runs to 14 residues. The CDR3 bases are TGCAGTGCTCGACCCCGTACAGGGGTGAATGAGCAGTTCTTC. It codes for CSARPRTGVNEQFF.

This clonotype came up many times. The chain employs TRBV6-2 or TRBV6-3 and TRBJ2-2; a weak D match, TRBD1 (5 bases). Germline lookup yields CDR1 MNHEY and CDR2 SVGEGT. Trimming stripped 6 bases from V and 6 bases from J, with 11 bases between. This CDR3 is built from 13 residues. DNA for the CDR3: TGTGCCAGCAGAACAGGTTTAGCCGGGGAGCTGTTTTTT. Amino acid sequence: CASRTGLAGELFF.

This clonotype occurred a few times. The chain uses TRBV24-1 and TRBJ2-1, with 7 bases aligning to TRBD2. Germline trimming cut 3 bases from V and 0 bases from J; bases unmatched to any gene: 1. Germline CDR1 reads KGHDR; CDR2 reads SFDVKD. The CDR3 runs 15 residues. The CDR3 nucleotides read TGTGCCACCAGTGATGTAGCGGGCTCCTACAATGAGCAGTTCTTC. Its protein is CATSDVAGSYNEQFF.

This clonotype was detected only a few times. The chain carries TRBV7-2 and TRBJ1-5, with a weak D call TRBD1 (6 bases). Germline CDR1 reads SGHTA; CDR2 reads FQGNSA. CDR3 size: 15 residues. Trimming removed 5 bases at V and 7 bases at J, with 18 bases between. The CDR3 loop is CASSLHAGVRQPQHF. CDR3 DNA sequence: TGTGCCAGCAGCCTTCACGCAGGGGTCAGGCAGCCCCAGCATTTT.

The V call is TRBV6-2 or TRBV6-3, the J call TRBJ1-2; 7 nucleotides line up with TRBD1. The ends lost 2 bases at V and 4 bases at J; junction bases unmatched: 7. The CDR3 spans 15 residues. Per the germline V gene, CDR1 is MNHEY and CDR2 is SVGEGT. The CDR3 DNA follows: TGTGCCAGCAGTTACGGACAGGCGCCATTCTATGGCTACACCTTC. It specifies CASSYGQAPFYGYTF.

This clonotype was found a few times. The genes are TRBV6-6 and TRBJ2-7; no firm D call. The V gene lost 2 bases and the J gene lost 2 bases, with 7 bases spanning the gap. The germline CDR1 and CDR2 sequences are MNHNY and SVGAGI (reference sequence). The CDR3 has 13 residues. The CDR3 sequence: CASSYDSAYEQYV. DNA of the CDR3: TGTGCCAGCAGTTACGACTCAGCCTACGAGCAGTACGTC.

This clonotype was counted between two and nine times. The V call is TRBV20-1, the J call TRBJ2-7; 7 nucleotides line up with TRBD2. V was clipped by 5 bases and J by 2 bases; unmatched bases: 12. This CDR3 has 15 residues. The germline gives CDR1 DFQATT, CDR2 SNEGSKA (reference sequence). CDR3 loop: CSARSGPTLTYEQYF. CDR3 in DNA: TGCAGTGCTCGTAGCGGGCCTACTCTTACCTACGAGCAGTACTTC.

The CDR3 bases are TGTGCCAGCAGCTGGGACTCTCAAAGCTGGGAAGGGTATTTCTCGGGCCAAGAGACCCAGTACTTC. Protein sequence: CASSWDSQSWEGYFSGQETQYF. The V gene is TRBV5-4, the J gene TRBJ2-5, with D maybe TRBD2 (6 bases). V was pared by 3 bases and J by 1 base, with 34 bases between. The V gene's germline CDR1 is SGHNT and CDR2 YYREEE (reference sequence). This CDR3 contains 22 residues.

The chain uses TRBV29-1 and TRBJ2-3, with a weak D call TRBD1 (6 bases). Germline V gene lookup returns CDR1 SQVTM and CDR2 ANQGSEA. This CDR3 spans 15 amino acids. The V end was cut by 5 bases, the J end by 2 bases, with 17 bases between. CDR3 protein: CSVFRYRVDTDTQYF. DNA for the CDR3: TGCAGCGTTTTTCGGTACAGGGTGGACACAGATACGCAGTATTTT.

This clonotype was recorded at least ten times. This chain links TRBV10-3 with TRBJ2-1, with D unresolved. CDR3 length: 14 residues. V shed 11 bases and J shed 2 bases, with 16 bases lying between them. Germline V gives CDR1 ENHRY, CDR2 SYGVKD. CDR3 loop: CAAAGRSTYNEQFF. For the CDR3, the DNA is TGTGCCGCCGCTGGACGATCCACCTACAATGAGCAGTTCTTC.

This chain links TRBV4-3 with TRBJ1-4; maybe TRBD1 (6 bases). This CDR3 contains 17 residues. V lost 0 bases and J lost 5, with 16 bases in between. The germline V gene has CDR1 LGHNA and CDR2 YSLEER. The CDR3 is CASSQEEVGQRNEKLFF. In DNA form, the CDR3 reads TGCGCCAGCAGCCAAGAGGAGGTCGGACAGAGAAATGAAAAACTGTTTTTT.

The gene calls are TRBV12-3 or TRBV12-4 and TRBJ2-3; TRBD1 might be the D (7 bases). CDR3 length: 14 amino acids. V was clipped by 5 bases and J by 4 bases, with 13 bases between them. CDR3 protein: CASSETGRPDTQYF. Here the CDR3 DNA reads TGTGCCAGCAGTGAGACAGGGAGGCCAGATACGCAGTATTTT.

This clonotype was detected only a few times. This sequence joins TRBV29-1 and TRBJ2-7; D is possibly TRBD1 (5 bases). V was clipped by 6 bases and J by 1 base, with 16 bases between them. The CDR3 runs 14 residues. Germline assignment: CDR1 SQVTM and CDR2 ANQGSEA. CDR3 DNA: TGCAGCGTCCCCTTAGGGGCAGGGTCCTACGAGCAGTACTTC. The encoded protein is CSVPLGAGSYEQYF.

This clonotype was recorded a few times. The V call is TRBV5-1, the J call TRBJ1-2, with TRBD1 as a possible D gene (5 bases). The V and J ends lost 3 bases and 2 bases respectively, with 8 bases between them. Germline CDR1 and CDR2: SGHRS and YFSETQ. The CDR3 is 13 residues long. CDR3 nucleotide sequence: TGCGCCAGCAGCTATCGGGGGAACTATGGCTACACCTTC. Translated, it gives CASSYRGNYGYTF.

The V and J genes are TRBV7-8 and TRBJ2-1; D is possibly TRBD2 (5 bases). Trimming left V 5 bases short and J 7 bases short, with 18 bases between. The V gene's germline CDR1 is SGHVS and CDR2 FQNEAQ. This CDR3 is built from 15 residues. The CDR3 nucleotides read TGTGCCAGCAGCCCTCAAAGGGTAGCGAGAAATGAGCAGTTCTTC. Translation: CASSPQRVARNEQFF.

The chain employs TRBV6-5 and TRBJ1-1; the D is unclear. The CDR3 runs 14 residues. Germline V gene lookup returns CDR1 MNHEY and CDR2 SVGAGI. Trimming took off 2 bases at V and 1 base at J, with 8 bases between the two ends. The CDR3 here is CASSYDTQNTEAFF. Here the CDR3 DNA reads TGTGCCAGCAGTTACGACACGCAGAACACTGAAGCTTTCTTT.

This clonotype was seen a few times. J is TRBJ2-1 and V is TRBV12-3 or TRBV12-4; 11 positions match TRBD2. This CDR3 is 16 amino acids long. V dropped 5 bases and J dropped 9; count of bases not matched to a gene: 12. The CDR3 sequence: CASSIRGSGREVEQFF. CDR3 DNA sequence: TGTGCCAGCAGTATTCGGGGTAGCGGGAGGGAGGTTGAGCAGTTCTTC.